These 16 T cell receptor beta chains came from one sample sequenced in a study of OX40 agonist ivuxolimab in advanced cancers. The data were produced by immunoSEQ multiplex PCR, yet TCRdb's version contains in-frame clones alone and is incomplete. The sample yields tens of thousands of clones, about 91% seen once. The specimen comprised CD4+ or CD8+ T cells sorted from blood, sampled in a trial of the OX40 agonist ivuxolimab. These receptors were collected from an adult with an advanced solid tumor such as melanoma, head and neck, liver or kidney cancer.

This chain joins TRBV6-4 and TRBJ2-1; 12 nucleotides agree with TRBD2. Germline V gene data show CDR1 as MRHNA and CDR2 as SNTAGT. CDR3 length: 16 residues. V was clipped by 5 bases and J by 2 bases; unmatched bases: 4. The DNA for the CDR3 is TGTGCCAGCAGTCGACTAGCGGGAGAACCCTACAATGAGCAGTTCTTC. Protein product: CASSRLAGEPYNEQFF.

V usage is TRBV18 and J usage is TRBJ1-1, with a possible D match to TRBD1 (5 bases). The CDR3 extends over 15 amino acids. Germline V gives CDR1 KGHSH, CDR2 LQKENI. Trimming shortened V by 3 bases and J by 0 bases, and 11 bases separated the two germline ends. The CDR3 spells CASSPEQALNTEAFF. The CDR3 coding sequence is TGTGCCAGCTCACCTGAACAGGCCCTGAACACTGAAGCTTTCTTT.

V and J are TRBV4-2 and TRBJ2-2, with D tentatively TRBD2 (6 bases). The V and J ends lost 7 bases and 6 bases respectively, with 18 bases between them. The CDR3 contains 15 residues. Per germline, CDR1 LGHNA and CDR2 YNFKEQ. CDR3: CASTRTSPRAGELFF. The CDR3 DNA reads TGTGCCAGCACCCGAACTAGCCCCCGGGCCGGGGAGCTGTTTTTT.

This rearrangement joins TRBV6-4 to TRBJ2-1; D might be TRBD1 or TRBD2, each matching 6 bases. V was clipped by 0 bases and J by 10 bases, with 19 bases between them. This CDR3 region has 16 residues. From germline, CDR1 is MRHNA and CDR2 SNTAGT. CDR3 bases: TGTGCCAGCAGTGACTCGGGAGGACTAACCAGGGGAGAGCAGTTCTTC. The encoded protein is CASSDSGGLTRGEQFF.

The gene calls are TRBV11-2 and TRBJ1-1; D perhaps matches TRBD1 (5 bases). The length of the CDR3 is 13 residues. In germline, CDR1 is SGHAT, CDR2 FQNNGV. Deletions cut 3 bases from V and 11 bases from J, with 16 bases between. The CDR3 DNA is TGTGCCAGCAGCTTGGGTCCAGGGTGGGCGGCTTTCTTT. Amino acids: CASSLGPGWAAFF.

J is TRBJ2-4 and V is TRBV2; D possibly corresponds to TRBD2 (5 bases). The germline V gene has CDR1 SNHLY and CDR2 FYNNEI. The CDR3 is 12 amino acids. The V end was cut by 7 bases, the J end by 5 bases, with 9 bases between. In DNA, the CDR3 is TGTGCCAGCACCGGACTGGAAAACATTCAGTACTTC. Amino acids: CASTGLENIQYF.

The chain uses TRBV30 and TRBJ1-4; D remains ambiguous. The CDR3 contains 14 residues. Trimming took 1 base from V and 2 from J, leaving 8 bases between them. Germline CDR1 GTSNPN, CDR2 SVGIG (reference sequence). CDR3 nucleotide sequence: TGTGCCTGGAGTGCACTCGCGACTAATGAAAAACTGTTTTTT. Translated, it gives CAWSALATNEKLFF.

The chain has TRBV5-1 and TRBJ2-5, with D tentatively TRBD2 (5 bases). Germline loops: CDR1 SGHRS, CDR2 YFSETQ. Trimming cost V 4 bases and J 2 bases, with 9 bases left between them. The CDR3 totals 13 residues. The CDR3 coding sequence is TGCGCCAGCAGCACTAGACTTCAAGAGACCCAGTACTTC. It yields the protein CASSTRLQETQYF.

The genes are TRBV7-9 and TRBJ1-1; D unresolved. Germline CDR1 reads SEHNR; CDR2 reads FQNEAQ (reference sequence). CDR3 length: 13 residues. V was pared by 3 bases and J by 3 bases, with 8 bases between. Here the CDR3 reads CASSFTKDTEAFF. The CDR3 coding sequence is TGTGCCAGCAGCTTTACGAAAGACACTGAAGCTTTCTTT.

The rearrangement links TRBV19 to TRBJ2-1; D unresolved. The CDR3 runs to 14 residues. Germline V gene lookup returns CDR1 LNHDA and CDR2 SQIVND (reference sequence). The V end lost 0 bases, the J end lost 8 bases, and 11 bases lay between the germline ends. CDR3 nucleotide sequence: TGTGCCAGTAGTATAGAACCGGGCCGTGATGAGCAGTTCTTC. Translation gives CASSIEPGRDEQFF.

J is TRBJ2-7 and V is TRBV11-3; D is undetermined. Germline V gene lookup returns CDR1 SGHNT and CDR2 YENEEA. V dropped 4 bases and J dropped 2 bases, with 6 bases sitting between them. The CDR3 covers 12 residues. In DNA form, the CDR3 reads TGTGCCAGCAGCTCCGGCCCCTACGAGCAGTACTTC. It specifies CASSSGPYEQYF.

The chain is built from TRBV2 and TRBJ2-7, with a possible D match to TRBD2 (6 bases). Per the germline V gene, CDR1 is SNHLY and CDR2 is FYNNEI. CDR3 length equals 12 residues. The V gene lost 4 bases and the J gene lost 3 bases, with 7 bases spanning the gap. The CDR3 DNA sequence: TGTGCCAGCAGTGGGGGACTCTACGAGCAGTACTTC. Translated, it gives CASSGGLYEQYF.

CDR3: CASRPDRGDSPLHF. The CDR3 DNA follows: TGCGCCAGCAGACCCGACAGAGGGGATTCACCCCTCCACTTT. The chain carries TRBV5-1 and TRBJ1-6; D possibly corresponds to TRBD1 (5 bases). This CDR3 region has 14 residues. Trimming removed 5 bases at V and 8 bases at J, with 14 bases between. Per germline, CDR1 SGHRS and CDR2 YFSETQ.

This chain links TRBV19 with TRBJ2-3, with 7 bases identical to TRBD1. This CDR3 is built from 13 residues. V lost 4 bases to trimming and J lost 8 bases; unmatched junction nucleotides: 6. Germline values: CDR1 LNHDA, CDR2 SQIVND (reference sequence). CDR3 region: CASSTRTGLTQYF. CDR3 coding DNA: TGTGCCAGTAGTACCCGGACAGGCCTTACGCAGTATTTT.

The V and J genes are TRBV28 and TRBJ2-7; 9 bases line up with TRBD2. V was pared by 4 bases and J by 5 bases, with 15 bases of the junction left unmatched. Germline loops: CDR1 MDHEN, CDR2 SYDVKM. The CDR3 contains 17 residues. CDR3 in DNA: TGTGCCAGCAGTTCCCCCAATAGACTAGCGGTGGACAACGAGCAGTACTTC. Protein sequence: CASSSPNRLAVDNEQYF.

This clone has only one observation. The CDR3 is CASSPRGGSNQPQHF. The DNA of the CDR3 is TGCGCCAGCAGCCCCAGGGGCGGCAGCAATCAGCCCCAGCATTTT. The chain carries TRBV5-1 and TRBJ1-5; TRBD1 might be the D (6 bases). The CDR3 length is 15 residues. Trimming shortened V by 4 bases and J by 1 base, and 12 bases separated the two germline ends. Germline CDR1 reads SGHRS; CDR2 reads YFSETQ.